This T cell receptor beta chain was found in a study of blood T cell repertoires in COVID-19. Sequencing used immunoSEQ multiplex PCR; TCRdb keeps in-frame clones, though not all of them. The sample holds approximately 200,000 clones; almost 90% are singletons and the top ten take more than 1.4%. The germline gives CDR1 LGHNA, CDR2 YNFKEQ. Trimming stripped 2 bases from V and 3 bases from J, with 7 bases between. The CDR3 is 13 residues long. The sequenced sample consisted of peripheral blood. The clonotype comes from a man aged 18 to 29 with active or convalescent COVID-19. The chain joins TRBV4-2 to TRBJ1-1; D not certain. This CDR3 is CASSQMSDTEAFF. The CDR3 DNA follows: TGTGCCAGCAGCCAAATGTCGGACACTGAAGCTTTCTTT.